This T cell receptor beta chain was found in a study of technical replicates of blood from a few donors. The CDR3 length is 13 residues. Germline loops: CDR1 SGHRS, CDR2 YFSETQ. With 4 bases removed from V and 1 base from J, the gap between germline ends came to 8 bases. Clones were sequenced by immunoSEQ multiplex PCR, and TCRdb holds only the in-frame ones, with some missing. This table has around 100,000 clones, approximately 96% appearing once. The clonotype was recovered from a human donor in good health. The sequencing sample was made of T cells isolated from PBMCs. The chain is built from TRBV5-1 and TRBJ1-1; D is undetermined. The CDR3 protein is CASSPVKNTEAFF. The CDR3, as DNA: TGCGCCAGCAGCCCGGTAAAGAACACTGAAGCTTTCTTT.